This note documents a single T cell receptor (beta chain) sequence. Its antigen is unidentified. These data originate in a study of neurological immune-mediated disorders. Overall study results and limits: Multiple sclerosis, the disease with the least TCR clonal expansion, fell below healthy controls, whereas HTLV-1-associated myelopathy showed the most.

Looked up from germline, CDR1 is SNHLY and CDR2 is FYNNEI. Between the trimmed V and J ends, which lost 10 bases and 4 bases, there was a span of 18 bases. This CDR3 spans 14 amino acids. TCRdb redid the calling of the 5' RACE reads with MiXCR, one entry per CDR3 protein. The repertoire holds approximately 66,000 distinct CDR3 sequences, with less than 5.5% as singletons. Source material: PBMCs. The receptor comes from a man aged 25-45 years with multiple sclerosis. The rearrangement links TRBV2 to TRBJ2-3; D may match TRBD1 or TRBD2 (5 bases each). The CDR3 DNA reads TGTGCCACCAAAAGGGGACCTCCTCCAGATACGCAGTATTTT. This translates into CATKRGPPPDTQYF.